The 22 T cell receptor beta chains listed next were all sequenced from one sample in a study of cytomegalovirus exposure and HLA in healthy donors. With 60 Vbeta and 13 Jbeta primers, the PCR was carried out. The data were produced by immunoSEQ multiplex PCR, yet TCRdb's version contains in-frame clones alone and is incomplete. This sample has roughly 200,000 clones, with approximately 82% found just once. The sequenced sample consisted of PBMCs. All receptors derive from a woman aged 18 to 35 in good health and CMV-seronegative.

The V gene is TRBV27, the J gene TRBJ1-1, with D possibly TRBD1 on 5 matching bases. With 1 base removed from V and 1 base from J, the gap between germline ends came to 16 bases. CDR1 is MNHEY, CDR2 SMNVEV, per germline (reference sequence). The CDR3 length is 17 residues. The DNA for the CDR3 is TGTGCCAGCAGTTTATTTAGGACACTCACCCGGAACACTGAAGCTTTCTTT. Its translation is CASSLFRTLTRNTEAFF.

As for this clone: Other DNA sequences in the same sample also yield this CDR3. The genes are TRBV30 and TRBJ1-3, with D perhaps TRBD1 (5 bases). V lost 3 bases, J lost 0 bases, and 9 bases lay in between. CDR1 and CDR2 (germline): GTSNPN, SVGIG (reference sequence). This CDR3 comprises 14 residues. CDR3 sequence reads: CAWSLGDSGNTIYF. The CDR3 DNA reads as TGTGCCTGGAGCCTAGGGGACTCTGGAAACACCATATATTTT.

V and J are TRBV28 and TRBJ1-1, with 11 positions matching TRBD1. The germline V gene encodes CDR1 MDHEN and CDR2 SYDVKM. Trimming at V came to 8 bases and at J to 4 bases, leaving 12 bases not matched to a gene. This CDR3 comprises 16 residues. CDR3 sequence reads: CASALRTGGASTEAFF. The CDR3 bases are TGTGCCAGCGCATTAAGGACAGGGGGCGCCAGCACTGAAGCTTTCTTT.

The chain links TRBV28 to TRBJ2-1, with 10 bases identical to TRBD1. CDR1 is MDHEN, CDR2 SYDVKM, per germline. J gave up 2 bases and V 5 bases, and 12 bases lay outside the gene matches. The CDR3 is 18 residues long. This CDR3 is CASSPPHRQGAAYNEQFF. The CDR3 nucleotides read TGTGCCAGCAGTCCGCCCCATCGACAGGGGGCGGCCTACAATGAGCAGTTCTTC.

In regard to this clone: At one end, the junction sequence differs from germline, possibly due to a read error. V gene TRBV10-3 combines with J gene TRBJ1-1; D is undetermined. CDR1 is ENHRY, CDR2 SYGVKD, per germline. The CDR3 has 12 amino acids. The CDR3 DNA reads as TGTGCCATCAGTGAGTCGTTGTCCCCTCGAGGGTTT. This sequence encodes CAISESLSPRGF.

J is TRBJ2-1 and V is TRBV11-3, with 8 bases that match TRBD2. Germline V gene sequence: CDR1 SGHNT, CDR2 YENEEA. This CDR3 is built from 15 residues. V trimming: 5 bases; J trimming: 3 bases; junction bases outside the gene matches: 6. In DNA form, the CDR3 reads TGTGCCAGCAGCCAACTAGCGGTTGACTACAATGAGCAGTTCTTC. Translated, it gives CASSQLAVDYNEQFF.

In its sample, this clone was seen a few times. The gene calls are TRBV4-3 and TRBJ2-3; possible D gene TRBD1, 7 bases. The CDR3 runs to 15 residues. Germline V gives CDR1 LGHNA, CDR2 YSLEER. V was shortened by 1 base and J by 6 bases, with 14 bases between the two germline ends. In DNA, the CDR3 is TGCGCCAGCAGCCAAGTCAGGGGGGCCGGGGATACGCAGTATTTT. It encodes CASSQVRGAGDTQYF.

The chain's CDR3 is CASSLSQGKTQYF. The CDR3 nucleotides read TGTGCCAGCAGCTTATCACAGGGGAAGACCCAGTACTTC. This chain links TRBV11-3 with TRBJ2-5; 7 positions match TRBD1. CDR1 SGHNT and CDR2 YENEEA come from the germline V gene. After removal of 2 bases from V and 6 bases from J, the junction contained 3 bases not matched to a gene. This CDR3 has 13 residues.

The chain recombines TRBV30 with TRBJ2-5, with a possible D match to TRBD2 (5 bases). This CDR3 spans 11 amino acids. The germline gives CDR1 GTSNPN, CDR2 SVGIG (reference sequence). V was pared by 2 bases and J by 10 bases, with 11 bases between. The CDR3 reads CAWSSPGIQYF. CDR3 DNA sequence: TGTGCCTGGAGTTCTCCCGGGATCCAGTACTTC.

This rearrangement joins TRBV5-8 to TRBJ1-4, with 7 bases fitting TRBD1. CDR1 and CDR2 from the germline V gene are SGHTS and YDEGEE. J lost 0 bases, V lost 2 bases, and 13 bases had no gene match. The CDR3 length is 19 residues. The CDR3 reads CASSLAAVGGGATNEKLFF. The CDR3 nucleotides are TGTGCCAGCAGCTTAGCGGCGGTCGGAGGGGGCGCAACTAATGAAAAACTGTTTTTT.

The V call is TRBV19, the J call TRBJ2-7; 10 bases are a match to TRBD1. The CDR3 contains 14 residues. The V gene's germline CDR1 is LNHDA and CDR2 SQIVND (reference sequence). Trimming cost V 4 bases and J 2 bases; bases outside gene matches: 2. CDR3 amino acids: CASSTGTGAYEQYF. CDR3 coding DNA: TGTGCCAGTAGTACCGGGACAGGGGCCTACGAGCAGTACTTC.

This chain links TRBV28 with TRBJ2-7; a possible D gene is TRBD2 (6 bases). Germline V gene data show CDR1 as MDHEN and CDR2 as SYDVKM. This CDR3 contains 13 residues. V lost 6 bases, J lost 3 bases, and 12 bases lay in between. As DNA, the CDR3 is TGTGCCAGCAGGGACTCTAGCGACTACGAGCAGTACGTC. It yields the protein CASRDSSDYEQYV.

The chain links TRBV4-3 to TRBJ2-1; 8 bases align to TRBD1. In germline, CDR1 is LGHNA, CDR2 YSLEER. V dropped 1 base and J dropped 5; count of bases not matched to a gene: 7. The CDR3 is 16 amino acids. In nucleotides, the CDR3 is TGCGCCAGCAGCCAAGCGGACAGGGTGACCCACAATGAGCAGTTCTTC. It yields the protein CASSQADRVTHNEQFF.

The chain combines TRBV7-2 with TRBJ2-5; 10 positions match TRBD2. The end of the DNA fits TRBJ2-7 better, so the J call may be wrong. CDR1 SGHTA and CDR2 FQGNSA come from the germline V gene. The CDR3 loop spans 15 amino acids. The CDR3 sequence: CASSQGLAKTYEQYF. CDR3 in DNA: TGTGCCAGCAGCCAGGGACTAGCGAAAACCTACGAGCAGTACTTC.

The chain combines TRBV21-1 with TRBJ2-5; the tabulated D call, TRBD2, remains unverified against the DNA. TRBV21-1 is marked as a pseudogene. The CDR3 has 14 amino acids. The CDR3 DNA follows: TGTGCCAGCAGCAAAGCAATCGGGTCGGAGACCCAGTACTTC. It is translated as CASSKAIGSETQYF.

The chain carries TRBV2 and TRBJ1-3; no definite D call. This CDR3 region has 14 residues. Germline CDR1 and CDR2: SNHLY and FYNNEI. V lost 8 bases, J lost 0 bases, and 11 bases lay in between. The CDR3 spells CASRRLNSGNTIYF. DNA for the CDR3: TGTGCCAGCCGGAGGCTAAACTCTGGAAACACCATATATTTT.

Concerning this clone itself: A read error may account for a junction end that differs from germline. The chain couples TRBV7-9 to TRBJ1-3; D not certain. The CDR3 is made up of 12 amino acids. The V gene's germline CDR1 is SEHNR and CDR2 FQNEAQ (reference sequence). The DNA of the CDR3 is TGTTCCAGCGGAGGTTCGGGAAACACCATATATTTT. It is translated as CSSGGSGNTIYF.

The chain has TRBV18 and TRBJ2-1; the match to TRBD2 covers 14 bases. The CDR3 is 17 amino acids. CDR1 KGHSH and CDR2 LQKENI come from the germline V gene. Trimming removed 1 base from V and 7 bases from J; junction bases left unmatched: 6. The CDR3 DNA follows: TGTGCCAGCTCACCACAAATGAGACTAGCGGGAGGGAATGAGCAGTTCTTC. Translation gives CASSPQMRLAGGNEQFF.

V and J are TRBV21-1 and TRBJ2-1; the table's D call, TRBD2, has no DNA check behind it. TRBV21-1 is a documented pseudogene. The CDR3 runs to 15 residues. The CDR3 protein is CASSKGGLQYNEQFF. Written as DNA, the CDR3 is TGTGCCAGCAGCAAGGGGGGACTGCAATACAATGAGCAGTTCTTC.

The rearrangement uses TRBV4-3 and TRBJ1-1; a weak D match, TRBD1 (6 bases). V was clipped by 0 bases and J by 2 bases, with 10 bases between them. From germline, CDR1 is LGHNA and CDR2 YSLEER. This CDR3 contains 15 residues. CDR3 amino acids: CASSQDRTANTEAFF. Here the CDR3 DNA reads TGCGCCAGCAGCCAAGATAGGACAGCCAACACTGAAGCTTTCTTT.

This clone was detected a few times. V gene TRBV9 combines with J gene TRBJ1-5; D gene unclear. CDR3 length equals 14 residues. Trimming stripped 1 base from V and 2 bases from J, with 7 bases between. The germline CDR1 and CDR2 sequences are SGDLS and YYNGEE. CDR3 region: CASSVSGGNQPQHF. CDR3 nucleotide sequence: TGTGCCAGCAGCGTATCCGGGGGCAATCAGCCCCAGCATTTT. Variable domain in full (rest from reference TRBV9 and TRBJ1-5): DSGVTQTPKHLITATGQRVTLRCSPRSGDLSVYWYQQSLDQGLQFLIQYYNGEERAKGNILERFSAQQFPDLHSELNLSSLELGDSALYFCASSVSGGNQPQHFGDGTRLSIL.

V is TRBV27 and J is TRBJ2-5; a weak D match, TRBD1 (6 bases). Trimming cost V 0 bases and J 5 bases, with 13 bases left between them. The CDR3 covers 15 residues. From germline, CDR1 is MNHEY and CDR2 SMNVEV (reference sequence). The CDR3 DNA is TGTGCCAGCAGTTTATCCCCCGGGACAATTGAGACCCAGTACTTC. It is translated as CASSLSPGTIETQYF.